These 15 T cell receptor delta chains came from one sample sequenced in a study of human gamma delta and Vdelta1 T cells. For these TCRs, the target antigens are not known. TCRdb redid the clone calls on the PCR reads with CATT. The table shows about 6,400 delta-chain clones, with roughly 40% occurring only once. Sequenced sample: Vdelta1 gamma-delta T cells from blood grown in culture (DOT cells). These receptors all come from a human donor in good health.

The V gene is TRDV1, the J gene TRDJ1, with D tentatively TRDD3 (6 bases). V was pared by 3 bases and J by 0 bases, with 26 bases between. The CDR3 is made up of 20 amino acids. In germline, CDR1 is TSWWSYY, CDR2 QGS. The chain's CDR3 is CALGDFFPRWDRGYTDKLIF. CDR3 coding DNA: TGTGCTCTTGGGGATTTCTTCCCCCGGTGGGATAGGGGGTACACCGATAAACTCATCTTT.

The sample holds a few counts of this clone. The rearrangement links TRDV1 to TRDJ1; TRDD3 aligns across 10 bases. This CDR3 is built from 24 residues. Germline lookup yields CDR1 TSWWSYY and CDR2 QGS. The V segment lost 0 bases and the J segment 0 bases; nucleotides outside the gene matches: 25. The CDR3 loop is CALGELCPRGDTDKAGPYTDKLIF. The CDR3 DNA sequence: TGTGCTCTTGGGGAACTCTGCCCTAGGGGGGATACGGATAAGGCGGGCCCGTACACCGATAAACTCATCTTT.

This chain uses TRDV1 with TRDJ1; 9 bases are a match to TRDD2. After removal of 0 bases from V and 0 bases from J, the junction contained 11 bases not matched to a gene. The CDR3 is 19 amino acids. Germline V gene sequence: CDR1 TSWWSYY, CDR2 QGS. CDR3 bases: TGTGCTCTTGGGGAACTCGAATCGCCTTCCTACTCCTACACCGATAAACTCATCTTT. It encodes CALGELESPSYSYTDKLIF.

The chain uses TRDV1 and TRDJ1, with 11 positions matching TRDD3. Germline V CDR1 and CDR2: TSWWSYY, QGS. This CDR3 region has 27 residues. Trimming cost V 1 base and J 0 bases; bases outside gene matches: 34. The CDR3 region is CALGERTKAYVSLGDTRALEYTDKLIF. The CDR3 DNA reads TGTGCTCTTGGGGAACGAACCAAGGCGTACGTCTCGCTGGGGGATACCCGGGCCTTAGAGTACACCGATAAACTCATCTTT.

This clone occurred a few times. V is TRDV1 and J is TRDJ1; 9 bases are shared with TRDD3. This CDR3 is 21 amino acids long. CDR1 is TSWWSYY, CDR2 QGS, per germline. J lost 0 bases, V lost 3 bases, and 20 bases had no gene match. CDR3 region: CALGEMGLPLGTGGNTDKLIF. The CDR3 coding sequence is TGTGCTCTTGGGGAGATGGGCCTTCCCTTAGGGACTGGGGGAAACACCGATAAACTCATCTTT.

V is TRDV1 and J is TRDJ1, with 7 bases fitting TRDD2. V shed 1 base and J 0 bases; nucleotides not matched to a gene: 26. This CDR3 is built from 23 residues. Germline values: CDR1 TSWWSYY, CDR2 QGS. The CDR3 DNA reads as TGTGCTCTTGGGGAACCGGGGAGTTCCTACGCTGCCTTTACGGGGACATACACCGATAAACTCATCTTT. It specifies CALGEPGSSYAAFTGTYTDKLIF.

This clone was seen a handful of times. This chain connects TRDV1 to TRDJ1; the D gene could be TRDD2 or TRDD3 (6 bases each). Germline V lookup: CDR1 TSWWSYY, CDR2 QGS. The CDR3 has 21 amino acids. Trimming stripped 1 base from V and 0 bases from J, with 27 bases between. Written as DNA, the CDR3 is TGTGCTCTTGGGGAACGGAGGATCCTACGAGCTGGGGTAGGGTACACCGATAAACTCATCTTT. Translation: CALGERRILRAGVGYTDKLIF.

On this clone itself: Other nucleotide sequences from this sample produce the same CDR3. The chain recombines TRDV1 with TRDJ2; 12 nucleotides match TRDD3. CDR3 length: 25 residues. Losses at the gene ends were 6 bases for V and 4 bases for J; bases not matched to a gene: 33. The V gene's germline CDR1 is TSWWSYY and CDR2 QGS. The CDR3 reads CALGEIPTSNFLGDTEGQETAQLFF. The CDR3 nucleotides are TGTGCTCTTGGTGAAATCCCCACCTCAAATTTCCTGGGGGATACGGAGGGTCAGGAGACAGCACAACTCTTCTTT.

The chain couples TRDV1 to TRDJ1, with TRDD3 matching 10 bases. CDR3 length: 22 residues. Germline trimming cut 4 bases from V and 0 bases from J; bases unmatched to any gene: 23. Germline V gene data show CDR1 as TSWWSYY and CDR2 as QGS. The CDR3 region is CALGVYTGAPYWGMIHTDKLIF. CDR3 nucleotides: TGTGCTCTTGGGGTCTATACGGGTGCTCCGTACTGGGGGATGATCCACACCGATAAACTCATCTTT.

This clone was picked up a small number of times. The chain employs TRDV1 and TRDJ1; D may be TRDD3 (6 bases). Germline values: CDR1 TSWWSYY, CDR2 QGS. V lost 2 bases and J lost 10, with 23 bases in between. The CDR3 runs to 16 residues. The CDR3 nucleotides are TGTGCTCTTGGGGAATCGGCCTACGGGGATCAAATTGGACTCATCTTT. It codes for CALGESAYGDQIGLIF.

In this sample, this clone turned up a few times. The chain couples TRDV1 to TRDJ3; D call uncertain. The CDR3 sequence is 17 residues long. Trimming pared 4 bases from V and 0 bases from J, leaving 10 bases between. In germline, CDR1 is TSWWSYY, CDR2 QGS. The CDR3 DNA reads TGTGCTCTTGGGGTCAACTCAATCTCCTGGGACACCCGACAGATGTTTTTC. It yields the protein CALGVNSISWDTRQMFF.

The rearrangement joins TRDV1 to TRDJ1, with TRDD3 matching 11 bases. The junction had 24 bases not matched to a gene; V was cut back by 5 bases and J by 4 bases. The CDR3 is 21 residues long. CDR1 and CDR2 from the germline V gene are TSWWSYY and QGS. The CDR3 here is CALGKKAFLQNGGYAGDKLIF. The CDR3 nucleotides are TGTGCTCTTGGGAAAAAGGCCTTCCTGCAGAATGGGGGATACGCGGGCGATAAACTCATCTTT.

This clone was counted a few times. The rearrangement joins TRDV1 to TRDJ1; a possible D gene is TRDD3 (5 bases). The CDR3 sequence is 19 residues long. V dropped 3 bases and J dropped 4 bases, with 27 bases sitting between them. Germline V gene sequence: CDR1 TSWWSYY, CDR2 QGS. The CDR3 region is CALGEISPGGPSRGDKLIF. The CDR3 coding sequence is TGTGCTCTTGGGGAGATTTCCCCCGGGGGCCCCTCTAGGGGCGATAAACTCATCTTT.

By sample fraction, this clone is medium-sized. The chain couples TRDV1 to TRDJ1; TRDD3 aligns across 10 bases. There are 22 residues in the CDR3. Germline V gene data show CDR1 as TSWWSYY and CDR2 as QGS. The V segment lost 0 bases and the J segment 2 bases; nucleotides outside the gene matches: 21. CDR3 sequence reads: CALGELRPSLKGGYGKTDKLIF. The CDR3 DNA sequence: TGTGCTCTTGGGGAACTACGGCCTTCCCTTAAAGGGGGATACGGGAAAACCGATAAACTCATCTTT.

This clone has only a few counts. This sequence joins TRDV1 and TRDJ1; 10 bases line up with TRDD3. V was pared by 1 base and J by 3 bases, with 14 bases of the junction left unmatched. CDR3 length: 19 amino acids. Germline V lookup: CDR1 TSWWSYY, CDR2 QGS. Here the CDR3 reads CALGEQPYWGMQVADKLIF. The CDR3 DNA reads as TGTGCTCTTGGGGAACAGCCGTACTGGGGGATGCAGGTCGCCGATAAACTCATCTTT.